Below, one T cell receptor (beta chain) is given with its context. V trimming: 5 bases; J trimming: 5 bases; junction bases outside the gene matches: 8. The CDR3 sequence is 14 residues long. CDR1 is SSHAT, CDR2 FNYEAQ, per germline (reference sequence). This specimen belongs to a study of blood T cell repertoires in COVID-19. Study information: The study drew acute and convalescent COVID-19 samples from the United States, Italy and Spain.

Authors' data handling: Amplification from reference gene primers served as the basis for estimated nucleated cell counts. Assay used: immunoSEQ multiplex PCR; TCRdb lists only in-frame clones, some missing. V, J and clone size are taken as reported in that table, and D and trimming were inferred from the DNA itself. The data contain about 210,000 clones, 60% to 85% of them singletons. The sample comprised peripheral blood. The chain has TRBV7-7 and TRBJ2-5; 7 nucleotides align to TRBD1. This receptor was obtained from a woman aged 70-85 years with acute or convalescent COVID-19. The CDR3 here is CASSPRQGLETQYF. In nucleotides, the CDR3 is TGTGCCAGCAGCCCACGACAGGGCCTTGAGACCCAGTACTTC. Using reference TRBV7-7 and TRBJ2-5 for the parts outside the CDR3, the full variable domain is GAGVSQSPRYKVTKRGQDVTLRCDPISSHATLYWYQQALGQGPEFLTYFNYEAQPDKSGLPSDRFSAERPEGSISTLTIQRTEQRDSAMYRCASSPRQGLETQYFGPGTRLLVL.